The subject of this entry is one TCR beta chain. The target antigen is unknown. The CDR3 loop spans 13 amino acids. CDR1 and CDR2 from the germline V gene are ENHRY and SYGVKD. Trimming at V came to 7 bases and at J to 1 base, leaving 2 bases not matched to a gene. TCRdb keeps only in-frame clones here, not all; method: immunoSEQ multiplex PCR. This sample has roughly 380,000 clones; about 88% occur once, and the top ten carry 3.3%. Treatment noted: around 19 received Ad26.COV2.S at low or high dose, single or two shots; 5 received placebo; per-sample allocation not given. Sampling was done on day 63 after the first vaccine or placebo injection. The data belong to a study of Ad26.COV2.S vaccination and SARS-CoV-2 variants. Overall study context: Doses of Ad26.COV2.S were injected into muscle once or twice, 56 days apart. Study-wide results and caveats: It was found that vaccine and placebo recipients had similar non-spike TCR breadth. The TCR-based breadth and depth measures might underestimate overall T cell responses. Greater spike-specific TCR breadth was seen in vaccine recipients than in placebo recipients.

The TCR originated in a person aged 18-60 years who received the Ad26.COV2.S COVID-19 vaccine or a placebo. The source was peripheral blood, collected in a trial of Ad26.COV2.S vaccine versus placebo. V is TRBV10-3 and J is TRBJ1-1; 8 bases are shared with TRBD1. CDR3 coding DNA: TGTGCCATCAAACAGGGGGGGAACACTGAAGCTTTCTTT. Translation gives CAIKQGGNTEAFF.